The sequence of this TCR beta chain was determined in a study of blood T cell repertoires in COVID-19. Across the study: COVID-19 samples, acute and convalescent, were from the United States, Italy and Spain. The cDNA or gDNA used as material had been derived from T cells, B-cell-depleted T cells, or PBMCs.

Methods used by the authors: It was from reference gene primer amplification that nucleated cell counts were estimated. Assay used: immunoSEQ multiplex PCR; TCRdb lists only in-frame clones, some missing. Clone size and the V and J calls come from that table; the DNA yielded D and trimming. Among about 230,000 clones listed, 70% to 85% were seen once. Germline V gene sequence: CDR1 PRHDT, CDR2 FYEKMQ (reference sequence). Deletions cut 5 bases from V and 2 bases from J, with 13 bases between. The CDR3 has 14 residues. The clonotype was recovered from a middle-aged man who had recovered from COVID-19. Sequenced sample: peripheral blood. V usage is TRBV13 and J usage is TRBJ2-7, with a tentative D call TRBD2 (6 bases). The CDR3 sequence is CASSPGTGAYEQYF. CDR3 nucleotides: TGTGCCAGCAGCCCCGGGACGGGGGCCTACGAGCAGTACTTC. The full variable domain, with the rest looked up from reference TRBV13 and TRBJ2-7, is AAGVIQSPRHLIKEKRETATLKCYPIPRHDTVYWYQQGPGQDPQFLISFYEKMQSDKGSIPDRFSAQQFSDYHSELNMSSLELGDSALYFCASSPGTGAYEQYFGPGTRLTVT.